This T cell receptor beta chain stems from a study of control samples from healthy donors and cancer patients. The assay was immunoSEQ multiplex PCR, and TCRdb's table has in-frame clones only and misses some. Of about 140,000 clones listed, 94% are singletons. The CDR3 loop spans 14 amino acids. CDR1 is LNHDA and CDR2 is SQIVND in the germline V gene (reference sequence). V was clipped by 3 bases and J by 4 bases, with 12 bases between them. This chain connects TRBV19 to TRBJ1-2; no firm D call. The source is a man between 35 and 55 years old in good health. The sequencing sample was made of blood. The CDR3 bases are TGTGCCAGTAGTATCAGCAGTAATATCTATGGCTACACCTTC. As protein: CASSISSNIYGYTF. The complete variable domain, with remaining parts taken from reference TRBV19 and TRBJ1-2, reads DGGITQSPKYLFRKEGQNVTLSCEQNLNHDAMYWYRQDPGQGLRLIYYSQIVNDFQKGDIAEGYSVSREKKESFPLTVTSAQKNPTAFYLCASSISSNIYGYTFGSGTRLTVV.